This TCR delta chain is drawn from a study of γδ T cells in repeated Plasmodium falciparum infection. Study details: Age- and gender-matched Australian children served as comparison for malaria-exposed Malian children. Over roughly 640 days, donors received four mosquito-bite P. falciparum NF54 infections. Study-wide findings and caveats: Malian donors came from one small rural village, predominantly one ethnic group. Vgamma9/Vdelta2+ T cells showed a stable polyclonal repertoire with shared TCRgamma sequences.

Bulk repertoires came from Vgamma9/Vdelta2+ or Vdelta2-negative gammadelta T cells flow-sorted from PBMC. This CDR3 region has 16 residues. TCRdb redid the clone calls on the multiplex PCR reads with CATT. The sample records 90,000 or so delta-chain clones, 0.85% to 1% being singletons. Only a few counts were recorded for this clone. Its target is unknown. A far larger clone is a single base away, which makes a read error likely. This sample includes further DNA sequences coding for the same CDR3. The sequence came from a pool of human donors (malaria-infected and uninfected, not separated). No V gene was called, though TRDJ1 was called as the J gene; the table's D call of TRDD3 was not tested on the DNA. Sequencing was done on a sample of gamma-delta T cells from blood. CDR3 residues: CALGEVPAYTTDKLIF. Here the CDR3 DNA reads TGTGCTCTTGGGGAAGTACCCGCCTACACCACCGATAAACTCATCTTT.